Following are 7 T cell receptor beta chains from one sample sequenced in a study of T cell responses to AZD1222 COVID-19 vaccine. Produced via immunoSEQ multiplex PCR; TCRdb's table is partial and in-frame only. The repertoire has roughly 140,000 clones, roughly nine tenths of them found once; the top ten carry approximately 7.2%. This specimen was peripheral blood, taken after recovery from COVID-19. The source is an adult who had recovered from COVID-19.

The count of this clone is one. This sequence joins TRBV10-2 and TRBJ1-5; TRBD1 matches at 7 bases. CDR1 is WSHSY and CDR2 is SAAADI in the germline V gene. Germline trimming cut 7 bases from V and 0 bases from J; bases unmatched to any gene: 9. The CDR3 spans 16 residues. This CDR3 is CASTARGDNSNQPQHF. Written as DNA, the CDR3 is TGCGCCAGCACCGCCAGGGGGGATAATAGCAATCAGCCCCAGCATTTT.

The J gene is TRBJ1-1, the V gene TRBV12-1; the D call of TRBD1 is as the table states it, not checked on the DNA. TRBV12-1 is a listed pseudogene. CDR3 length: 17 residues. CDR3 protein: CASSPSRGRDSRTEAFF. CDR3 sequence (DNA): TGTGCCAGCAGCCCTTCCCGGGGCCGGGACAGTCGCACTGAAGCTTTCTTT.

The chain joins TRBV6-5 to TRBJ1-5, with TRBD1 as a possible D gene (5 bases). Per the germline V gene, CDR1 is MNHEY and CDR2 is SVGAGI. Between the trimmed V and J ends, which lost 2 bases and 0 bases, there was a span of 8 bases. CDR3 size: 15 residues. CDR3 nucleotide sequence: TGTGCCAGCAGTTACGAGGGGTATAGCAATCAGCCCCAGCATTTT. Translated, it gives CASSYEGYSNQPQHF.

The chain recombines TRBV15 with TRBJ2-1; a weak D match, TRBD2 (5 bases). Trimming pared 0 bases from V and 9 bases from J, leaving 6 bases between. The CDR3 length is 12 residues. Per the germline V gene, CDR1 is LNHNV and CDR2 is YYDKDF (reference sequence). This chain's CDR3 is CATSREGGEQFF. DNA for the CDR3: TGTGCCACCAGCAGAGAAGGAGGTGAGCAGTTCTTC.

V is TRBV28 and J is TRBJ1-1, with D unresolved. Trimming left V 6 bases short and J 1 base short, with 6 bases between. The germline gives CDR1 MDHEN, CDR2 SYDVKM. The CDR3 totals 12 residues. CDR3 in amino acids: CASSSQNTEAFF. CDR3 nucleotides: TGTGCCAGCAGCTCCCAGAACACTGAAGCTTTCTTT.

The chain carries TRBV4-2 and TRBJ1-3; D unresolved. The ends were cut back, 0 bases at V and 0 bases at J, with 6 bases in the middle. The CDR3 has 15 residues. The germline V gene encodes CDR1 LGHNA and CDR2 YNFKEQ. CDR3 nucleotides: TGTGCCAGCAGCCAAGAGGGAGACTCTGGAAACACCATATATTTT. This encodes CASSQEGDSGNTIYF.

CDR3 loop: CASRTSGYQETQYF. CDR3 nucleotide sequence: TGTGCCAGCAGGACTAGCGGCTACCAAGAGACCCAGTACTTC. The chain employs TRBV27 and TRBJ2-5; 9 bases are shared with TRBD2. The junction had 2 bases not matched to a gene; V was cut back by 6 bases and J by 0 bases. This CDR3 has 14 residues. In germline, CDR1 is MNHEY, CDR2 SMNVEV (reference sequence).